The entry below describes one T cell receptor beta chain. Its target is unknown. The assay was immunoSEQ multiplex PCR, and TCRdb's table has in-frame clones only and misses some. The table lists around 41,000 clones, about 80% of them singletons, with around 1.3% in the top ten. V was shortened by 6 bases and J by 5 bases, with 10 bases between the two germline ends. CDR1 and CDR2 (germline): MDHEN, SYDVKM. The CDR3 loop spans 12 amino acids. The data are from a study of CD4 T cells in relation to SARS-CoV-2 and coronaviruses. Study-wide findings and caveats: Memory recall responses, not primary responses primed in culture, are what the assay detects.

This sequence was found in an adult with COVID-19. The J gene is TRBJ2-5, the V gene TRBV28, with a possible D match to TRBD1 (5 bases). The sequenced sample consisted of naive CD4+ T cells from PBMCs, cultured in vitro. Subset here: naive CD4+ T cells isolated by negative enrichment. CDR3 in amino acids: CASRRGGETQYF. The CDR3 region has the DNA TGTGCCAGCAGAAGGGGTGGGGAGACCCAGTACTTC.